This T cell receptor (beta chain) stems from a study of monozygotic twins with inflammatory bowel disease. General study points: Relative to healthy twins, IBD patients had fewer clonotypes in common with others, a gap that was especially apparent with disease activity.

Germline loops: CDR1 SGHTA, CDR2 FQGNSA. The CDR3 consists of 15 residues. A remark on this clonotype: Antigen unknown.

Per TCR library, 3500 ng of total RNA was used. There were eight separate reactions per sample in which cDNA was made. TCRdb reprocessed the 5' RACE reads, keeping one entry per CDR3 protein, no DNA. Its listing shows about 350,000 distinct CDR3 sequences. The TCR was taken from a human donor with ulcerative colitis or Crohn's disease, or a healthy co-twin of an affected twin (not recorded which). Input material: blood. This sequence joins TRBV7-2 and TRBJ1-1. CDR3 loop: CASSFDRFGPEKAFF.